This entry lists 24 T cell receptor beta chains sequenced from one sample in a study of T cells expressing NK-cell markers. TCRdb reprocessed the 5' RACE reads and keeps a single row for each CDR3 protein, giving no DNA. This sample's table reports fewer than 200,000 distinct CDR3 sequences. Sequences were obtained from blood T cells: a sorted CD56 or NKG2C T cell subset, CD4+ or CD8+ T cells, or bulk PBMC T cells (not recorded which). These receptors were obtained from a woman between 18 and 69 years old in good health.

The CDR3 spells CASSPEPGTAYSNQPQHF. J is TRBJ1-5 and V is TRBV5-1; as DNA is missing, the TRBD1 call by TCRdb cannot be tested. Germline assignment: CDR1 SGHRS and CDR2 YFSETQ. The length of the CDR3 is 18 residues.

The V and J genes are TRBV7-6 and TRBJ2-5; the D call from TCRdb, TRBD1, cannot be confirmed without DNA. In germline, CDR1 is SGHVS, CDR2 FNYEAQ. The CDR3 has 14 residues. The CDR3 loop reads CASSSLGGSETQYF.

The chain links TRBV28 to TRBJ2-3; the D call of TRBD1 rests on TCRdb alone, since no DNA is present to check it. Germline loops: CDR1 MDHEN, CDR2 SYDVKM. The CDR3 is 15 amino acids. CDR3 region: CASSSGGGRTDTQYF. The variable domain in full, with the rest retrieved from reference TRBV28 and TRBJ2-3, is DVKVTQSSRYLVKRTGEKVFLECVQDMDHENMFWYRQDPGLGLRLIYFSYDVKMKEKGDIPEGYSVSREKKERFSLILESASTNQTSMYLCASSSGGGRTDTQYFGPGTRLTVL.

The CDR3 loop reads CASSLQGQPNEKLFF. The V gene is TRBV11-2, the J gene TRBJ1-4; TCRdb names TRBD1, which stays unverified in the absence of DNA. Germline CDR1 is SGHAT and CDR2 is FQNNGV. This CDR3 spans 15 amino acids. The full variable domain, with the rest looked up from reference TRBV11-2 and TRBJ1-4, is EAGVAQSPRYKIIEKRQSVAFWCNPISGHATLYWYQQILGQGPKLLIQFQNNGVVDDSQLPKDRFSAERLKGVDSTLKIQPAKLEDSAVYLCASSLQGQPNEKLFFGSGTQLSVL.

The chain has TRBV27 and TRBJ1-4. Germline V gene sequence: CDR1 MNHEY, CDR2 SMNVEV (reference sequence). The CDR3 sequence is 15 residues long. The CDR3 reads CASSLVVGGNEKLFF. The whole variable domain, remainder taken from reference TRBV27 and TRBJ1-4, is EAQVTQNPRYLITVTGKKLTVTCSQNMNHEYMSWYRQDPGLGLRQIYYSMNVEVTDKGDVPEGYKVSRKEKRNFPLILESPSPNQTSLYFCASSLVVGGNEKLFFGSGTQLSVL.

The chain combines TRBV27 with TRBJ1-4; lacking DNA, the TRBD1 call made by TCRdb goes unchecked. This CDR3 comprises 17 residues. Germline CDR1 reads MNHEY; CDR2 reads SMNVEV (reference sequence). CDR3 sequence reads: CASSLSLRQGVYEKLFF.

The chain joins TRBV28 to TRBJ1-4; TCRdb lists TRBD1, though no DNA is available to test this call. CDR1 is MDHEN, CDR2 SYDVKM, per germline. The CDR3 is made up of 14 amino acids. CDR3 region: CASSYGGGNEKLFF.

This rearrangement joins TRBV7-8 to TRBJ1-5; TCRdb selects TRBD1, and the lack of DNA leaves this call unchecked. Germline V lookup: CDR1 SGHVS, CDR2 FQNEAQ. This CDR3 has 16 residues. The chain's CDR3 is CASSPDPPRVTQPQHF.

The V and J genes are TRBV5-1 and TRBJ2-2; the D call of TRBD2 rests on TCRdb alone, since no DNA is present to check it. CDR1 is SGHRS and CDR2 is YFSETQ in the germline V gene. The CDR3 length is 16 residues. The CDR3 loop reads CASSPDSIPNTGELFF.

The V gene is TRBV9, the J gene TRBJ2-3; TCRdb's D gene call, TRBD2, goes unchecked for lack of DNA. The length of the CDR3 is 18 residues. The germline gives CDR1 SGDLS, CDR2 YYNGEE. CDR3 amino acids: CASSVIPVGRGSTDTQYF.

The rearrangement joins TRBV12-3 or TRBV12-4 to TRBJ2-5; the D gene TCRdb calls, TRBD1, cannot be checked with no DNA. The CDR3 extends over 12 amino acids. CDR3 sequence reads: CASTPTGETQYF.

The chain has TRBV29-1 and TRBJ1-1; without DNA, the TCRdb call of TRBD1 cannot be checked. This CDR3 is built from 14 residues. CDR1 is SQVTM, CDR2 ANQGSEA, per germline. CDR3 amino acids: CSVEGRKGDTEAFF.

This rearrangement joins TRBV4-1 to TRBJ1-1; TCRdb names TRBD1, which stays unverified in the absence of DNA. The CDR3 runs to 15 residues. Germline-derived CDR1 and CDR2 are MGHRA and YSYEKL. The CDR3: CASSQGQGWNTEAFF.

This chain connects TRBV3-1 to TRBJ1-1; TCRdb gives TRBD1 as the D gene, but with no DNA this cannot be confirmed. The CDR3 contains 16 residues. Germline V CDR1 and CDR2: LGHDT, YNNKEL (reference sequence). The CDR3 sequence: CASSPITGEMNTEAFF.

CDR3 loop: CASSIGPAGENNEQFF. The genes are TRBV19 and TRBJ2-1; TCRdb's D gene call, TRBD2, goes unchecked for lack of DNA. CDR3 length: 16 amino acids. Germline CDR1 and CDR2: LNHDA and SQIVND (reference sequence).

This rearrangement joins TRBV9 to TRBJ2-7; TCRdb lists TRBD2, though no DNA is available to test this call. The CDR3 totals 18 residues. Germline assignment: CDR1 SGDLS and CDR2 YYNGEE. This CDR3 is CASSINSDPGTSTYEQYF.

The chain employs TRBV20-1 and TRBJ2-3. The V gene's germline CDR1 is DFQATT and CDR2 SNEGSKA (reference sequence). The CDR3 length is 12 residues. The chain's CDR3 is CSAGSWTDTQYF.

The rearrangement joins TRBV6-2 or TRBV6-3 to TRBJ2-7; TCRdb selects TRBD1, and the lack of DNA leaves this call unchecked. This CDR3 region has 16 residues. Per germline, CDR1 MNHEY and CDR2 SVGEGT. The CDR3: CASRSTIGQGPYEQYF.

This chain joins TRBV4-1 and TRBJ1-5; TCRdb's assignment of TRBD1 cannot be checked, as there is no DNA. CDR3 length: 16 amino acids. From germline, CDR1 is MGHRA and CDR2 YSYEKL. CDR3 region: CASSQVGGNSNQPQHF.

The gene calls are TRBV6-4 and TRBJ2-2; TCRdb's D call of TRBD2 is untestable without DNA. The CDR3 covers 15 residues. The germline gives CDR1 MRHNA, CDR2 SNTAGT. The CDR3 is CASSALAGTTGELFF.

This chain joins TRBV11-2 and TRBJ2-1; TCRdb names TRBD1, which stays unverified in the absence of DNA. Germline loops: CDR1 SGHAT, CDR2 FQNNGV. The CDR3 contains 14 residues. The CDR3 here is CASSPYRVSNEQFF. Looking up the rest from reference TRBV11-2 and TRBJ2-1 gives the full variable domain: EAGVAQSPRYKIIEKRQSVAFWCNPISGHATLYWYQQILGQGPKLLIQFQNNGVVDDSQLPKDRFSAERLKGVDSTLKIQPAKLEDSAVYLCASSPYRVSNEQFFGPGTRLTVL.

This rearrangement joins TRBV20-1 to TRBJ1-2. The length of the CDR3 is 17 residues. Per the germline V gene, CDR1 is DFQATT and CDR2 is SNEGSKA (reference sequence). CDR3 protein: CSARVSMEEWHNYGYTF.

The chain couples TRBV6-1 to TRBJ1-6. Per germline, CDR1 MNHNS and CDR2 SASEGT. The CDR3 sequence is 11 residues long. This CDR3 reads CASSEIRPLHF.

This chain joins TRBV7-2 and TRBJ2-1; TCRdb reports TRBD2, a call that lacks DNA to check it against. Germline-derived CDR1 and CDR2 are SGHTA and FQGNSA. The CDR3 spans 15 residues. The CDR3 region is CASSSGTRLVNEQFF.